This T cell receptor beta chain was documented in a study of T cell clonotyping in hematopoietic cell transplantation. TCRdb's copy holds only in-frame clones and misses some; the assay was immunoSEQ multiplex PCR. Of some 4,000 clones in the sample, around 80% were seen once. Study-level results: At the given depth, recipient repertoires were over 97% de novo clonotypes.

Remarks on this clone: Antigen specificity is unknown.

The germline CDR1 and CDR2 sequences are SGHNT and YENEEA. J gave up 1 base and V 4 bases, and 5 bases lay outside the gene matches. CDR3 length equals 15 residues. Recipients were bled about 28 days pretransplant and at posttransplant days 30, 100, 180. The chain joins TRBV11-3 to TRBJ2-3; TRBD2 aligns across 7 bases. The specimen comprised peripheral blood mononuclear cells, sampled at the time of graft-versus-host disease after allogeneic stem cell transplant. This clonotype was sampled from a female patient aged 45-60 years who had an allogeneic stem cell transplant from an unrelated donor, so the T cells may come from the graft donor. Some clones in this sample may be carry-over from other donors' samples. The CDR3 reads CASSSQSGGTDTQYF. DNA for the CDR3: TGTGCCAGCAGCTCTCAAAGCGGGGGCACAGATACGCAGTATTTT.